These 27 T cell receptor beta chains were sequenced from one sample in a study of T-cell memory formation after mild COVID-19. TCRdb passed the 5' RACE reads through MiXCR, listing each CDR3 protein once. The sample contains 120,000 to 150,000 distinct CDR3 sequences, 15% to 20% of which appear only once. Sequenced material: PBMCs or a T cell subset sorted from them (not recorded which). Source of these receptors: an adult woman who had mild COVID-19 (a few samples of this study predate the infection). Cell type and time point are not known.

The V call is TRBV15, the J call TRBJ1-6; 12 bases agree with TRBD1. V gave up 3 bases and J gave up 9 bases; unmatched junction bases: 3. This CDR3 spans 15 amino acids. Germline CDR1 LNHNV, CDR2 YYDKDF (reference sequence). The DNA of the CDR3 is TGTGCCACCAGCAGGGGGGACAGGGGGCCTTCACCCCTCCACTTT. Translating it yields CATSRGDRGPSPLHF.

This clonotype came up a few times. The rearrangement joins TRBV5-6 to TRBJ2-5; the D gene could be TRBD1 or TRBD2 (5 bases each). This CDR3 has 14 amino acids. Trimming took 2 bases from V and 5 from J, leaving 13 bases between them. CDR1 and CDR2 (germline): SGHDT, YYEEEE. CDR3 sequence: CASSFQQGRETQYF. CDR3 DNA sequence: TGTGCCAGCAGCTTCCAGCAGGGACGGGAGACCCAGTACTTC.

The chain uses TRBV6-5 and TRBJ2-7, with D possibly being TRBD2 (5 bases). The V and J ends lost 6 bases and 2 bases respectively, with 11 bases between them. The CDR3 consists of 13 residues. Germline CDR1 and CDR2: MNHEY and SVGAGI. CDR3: CASRTGETYEQYF. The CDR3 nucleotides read TGTGCCAGCAGAACCGGGGAGACCTACGAGCAGTACTTC.

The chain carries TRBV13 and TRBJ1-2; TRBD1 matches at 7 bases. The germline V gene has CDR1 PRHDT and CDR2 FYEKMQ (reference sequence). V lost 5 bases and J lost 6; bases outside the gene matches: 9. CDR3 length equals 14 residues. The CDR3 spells CASSPDRAPDGYTF. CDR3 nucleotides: TGTGCCAGCAGCCCCGACAGGGCACCTGATGGCTACACCTTC.

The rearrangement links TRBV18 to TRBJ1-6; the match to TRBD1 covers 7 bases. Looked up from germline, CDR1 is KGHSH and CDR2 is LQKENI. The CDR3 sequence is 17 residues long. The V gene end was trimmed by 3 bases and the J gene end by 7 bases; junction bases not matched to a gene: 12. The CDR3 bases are TGTGCCAGCTCACCTCGGTACAACAGGGGCCCGAATTCACCCCTCCACTTT. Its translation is CASSPRYNRGPNSPLHF.

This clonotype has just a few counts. CDR3 sequence (DNA): TGTGCCAGCAACCCCGAGGGTGGTACGCAGTATTTT. Its translation: CASNPEGGTQYF. The genes are TRBV2 and TRBJ2-3; tentatively, D is TRBD2 (5 bases). The CDR3 contains 12 residues. Germline assignment: CDR1 SNHLY and CDR2 FYNNEI. V lost 7 bases and J 8 bases, leaving 13 bases between the germline ends.

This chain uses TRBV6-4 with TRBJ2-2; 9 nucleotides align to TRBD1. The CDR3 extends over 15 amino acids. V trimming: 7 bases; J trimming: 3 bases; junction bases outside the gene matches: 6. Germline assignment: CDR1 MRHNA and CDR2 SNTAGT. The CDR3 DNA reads TGTGCCAGCACAAAGGACAGGGGTTACACCGGGGAGCTGTTTTTT. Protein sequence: CASTKDRGYTGELFF.

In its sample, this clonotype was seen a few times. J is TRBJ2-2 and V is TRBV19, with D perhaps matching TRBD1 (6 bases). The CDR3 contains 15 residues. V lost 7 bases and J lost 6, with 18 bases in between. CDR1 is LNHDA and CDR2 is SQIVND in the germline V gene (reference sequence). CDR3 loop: CASTERTEKAGELFF. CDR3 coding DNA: TGTGCCAGTACAGAGAGGACAGAGAAAGCCGGGGAGCTGTTTTTT.

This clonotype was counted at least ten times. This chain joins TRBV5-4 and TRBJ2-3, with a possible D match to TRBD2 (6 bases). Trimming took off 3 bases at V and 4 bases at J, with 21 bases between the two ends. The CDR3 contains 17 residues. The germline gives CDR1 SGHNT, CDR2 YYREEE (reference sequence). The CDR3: CASSSPTFPAGADTQYF. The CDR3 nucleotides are TGTGCCAGCAGCTCCCCCACCTTTCCAGCGGGCGCAGATACGCAGTATTTT.

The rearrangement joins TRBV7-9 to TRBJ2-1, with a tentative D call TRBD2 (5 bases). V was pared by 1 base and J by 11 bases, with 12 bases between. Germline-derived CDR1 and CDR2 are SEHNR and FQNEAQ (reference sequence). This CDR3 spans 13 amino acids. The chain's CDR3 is CASSLEDLPKQFF. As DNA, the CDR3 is TGTGCCAGCAGCTTAGAGGACTTACCGAAGCAGTTCTTC.

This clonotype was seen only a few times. The CDR3 region has the DNA TGCAGTGCTAGCCCTCTCCGGGACACTGGATATGGCTACACCTTC. Translation: CSASPLRDTGYGYTF. The rearrangement joins TRBV20-1 to TRBJ1-2, with D maybe TRBD1 (6 bases). Germline V gene sequence: CDR1 DFQATT, CDR2 SNEGSKA (reference sequence). Trimming pared 3 bases from V and 5 bases from J, leaving 19 bases between. The CDR3 is made up of 15 amino acids.

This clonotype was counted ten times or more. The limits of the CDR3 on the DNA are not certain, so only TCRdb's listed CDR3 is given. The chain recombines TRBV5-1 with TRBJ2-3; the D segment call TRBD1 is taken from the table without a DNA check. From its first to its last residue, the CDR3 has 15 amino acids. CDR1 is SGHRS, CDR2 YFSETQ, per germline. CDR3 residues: CASILGGTRTDTQYF.

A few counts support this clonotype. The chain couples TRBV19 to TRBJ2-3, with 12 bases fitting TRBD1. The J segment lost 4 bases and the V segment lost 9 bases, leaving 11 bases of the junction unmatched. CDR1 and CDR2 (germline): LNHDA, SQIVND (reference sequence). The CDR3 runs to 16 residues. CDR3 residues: CASHSPGQGASDTQYF. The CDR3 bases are TGTGCCAGCCATTCTCCGGGACAGGGGGCGTCAGATACGCAGTATTTT.

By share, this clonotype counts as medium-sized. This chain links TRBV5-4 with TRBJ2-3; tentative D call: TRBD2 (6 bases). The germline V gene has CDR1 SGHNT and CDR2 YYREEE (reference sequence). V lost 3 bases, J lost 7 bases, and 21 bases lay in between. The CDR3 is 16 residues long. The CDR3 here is CASSSQAGPRGNTQYF. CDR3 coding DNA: TGTGCCAGCAGCTCTCAGGCGGGACCACGGGGAAATACGCAGTATTTT.

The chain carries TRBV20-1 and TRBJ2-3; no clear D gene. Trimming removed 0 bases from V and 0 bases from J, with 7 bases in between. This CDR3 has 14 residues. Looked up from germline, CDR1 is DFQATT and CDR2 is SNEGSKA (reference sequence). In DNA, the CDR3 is TGCAGTGCTAGAGATTCTCCTAGCACAGATACGCAGTATTTT. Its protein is CSARDSPSTDTQYF.

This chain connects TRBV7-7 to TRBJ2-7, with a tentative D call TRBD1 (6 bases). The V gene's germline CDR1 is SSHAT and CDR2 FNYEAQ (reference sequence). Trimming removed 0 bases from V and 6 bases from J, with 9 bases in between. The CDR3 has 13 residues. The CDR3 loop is CASSLATGSEQYF. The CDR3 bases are TGTGCCAGCAGCTTAGCGACAGGTTCCGAGCAGTACTTC.

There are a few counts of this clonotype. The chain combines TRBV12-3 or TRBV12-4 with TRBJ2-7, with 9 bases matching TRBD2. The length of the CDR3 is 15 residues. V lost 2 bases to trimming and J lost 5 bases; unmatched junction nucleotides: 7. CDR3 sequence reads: CASSLSAGGRHEQYF. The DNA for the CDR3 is TGTGCCAGCAGTTTATCAGCGGGGGGCCGCCACGAGCAGTACTTC.

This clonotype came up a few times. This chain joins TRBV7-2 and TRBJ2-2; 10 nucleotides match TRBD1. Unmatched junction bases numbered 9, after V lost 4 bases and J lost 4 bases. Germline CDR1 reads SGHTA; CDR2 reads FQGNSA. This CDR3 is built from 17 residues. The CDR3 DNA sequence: TGTGCCAGCAGCTCCGGGACAGGGGCCTTAATCACCGGGGAGCTGTTTTTT. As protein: CASSSGTGALITGELFF.

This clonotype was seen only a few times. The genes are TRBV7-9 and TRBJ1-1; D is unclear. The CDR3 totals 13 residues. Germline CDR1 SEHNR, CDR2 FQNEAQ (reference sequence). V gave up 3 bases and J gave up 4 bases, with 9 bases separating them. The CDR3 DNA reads TGTGCCAGCAGCTTGGGTGAGGGCACTGAAGCTTTCTTT. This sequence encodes CASSLGEGTEAFF.

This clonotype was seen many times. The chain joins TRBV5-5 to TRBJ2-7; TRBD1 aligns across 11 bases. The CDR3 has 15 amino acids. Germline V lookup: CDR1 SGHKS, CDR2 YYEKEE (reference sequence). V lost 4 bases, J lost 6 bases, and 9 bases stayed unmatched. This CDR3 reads CASSPATGTGGEQYF. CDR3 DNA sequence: TGTGCCAGCAGCCCCGCCACCGGGACAGGGGGCGAGCAGTACTTC.

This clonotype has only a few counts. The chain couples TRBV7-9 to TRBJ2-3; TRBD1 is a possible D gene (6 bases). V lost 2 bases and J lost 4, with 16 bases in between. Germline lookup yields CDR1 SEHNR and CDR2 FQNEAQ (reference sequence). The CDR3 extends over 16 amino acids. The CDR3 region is CASSLLQGIPSDTQYF. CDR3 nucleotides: TGTGCCAGCAGCTTACTACAGGGCATTCCGTCAGATACGCAGTATTTT.

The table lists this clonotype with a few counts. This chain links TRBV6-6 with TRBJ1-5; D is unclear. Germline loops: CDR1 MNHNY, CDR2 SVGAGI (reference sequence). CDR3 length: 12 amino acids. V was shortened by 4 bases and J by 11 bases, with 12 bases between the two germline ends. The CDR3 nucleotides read TGTGCCAGCAGTTCCGGCCTCACGGCCCAGCATTTT. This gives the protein CASSSGLTAQHF.

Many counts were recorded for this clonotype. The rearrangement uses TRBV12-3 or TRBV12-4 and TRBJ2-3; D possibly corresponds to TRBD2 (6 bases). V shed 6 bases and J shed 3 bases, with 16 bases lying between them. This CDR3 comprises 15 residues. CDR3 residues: CASRLGGAKTDTQYF. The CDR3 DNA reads TGTGCCAGCAGACTCGGGGGTGCGAAGACAGATACGCAGTATTTT.

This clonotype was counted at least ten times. CDR3 bases: TGTGCCAGCTTGGCGGGACCAAACTACAATGAGCAGTTCTTC. This encodes CASLAGPNYNEQFF. The chain employs TRBV11-3 and TRBJ2-1; perhaps TRBD2 as D (6 bases). Per germline, CDR1 SGHNT and CDR2 YENEEA. The CDR3 runs 14 residues. V gave up 8 bases and J gave up 3 bases, with 14 bases separating them. Combining the CDR3 with reference TRBV11-3 and TRBJ2-1 gives the whole variable domain EAGVVQSPRYKIIEKKQPVAFWCNPISGHNTLYWYLQNLGQGPELLIRYENEEAVDDSQLPKDRFSAERLKGVDSTLKIQPAELGDSAVYLCASLAGPNYNEQFFGPGTRLTVL.

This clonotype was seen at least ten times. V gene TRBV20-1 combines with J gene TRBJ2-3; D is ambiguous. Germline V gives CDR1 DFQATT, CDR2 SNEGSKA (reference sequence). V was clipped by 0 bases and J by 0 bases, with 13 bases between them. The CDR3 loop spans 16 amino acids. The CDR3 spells CSARDRRAYSTDTQYF. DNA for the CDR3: TGCAGTGCTAGAGATCGACGGGCCTATAGCACAGATACGCAGTATTTT.

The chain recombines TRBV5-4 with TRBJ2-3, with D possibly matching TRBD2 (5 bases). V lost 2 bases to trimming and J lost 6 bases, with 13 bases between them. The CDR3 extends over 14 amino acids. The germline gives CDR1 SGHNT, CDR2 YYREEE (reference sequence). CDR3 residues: CASSFYGVEDTQYF. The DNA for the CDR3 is TGTGCCAGCAGCTTTTACGGGGTTGAGGATACGCAGTATTTT.

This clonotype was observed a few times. In nucleotides, the CDR3 is TGCAGCGTACGGACTAGCGGGGTTCCCACAGATACGCAGTATTTT. Translation gives CSVRTSGVPTDTQYF. The rearrangement joins TRBV29-1 to TRBJ2-3; the match to TRBD2 covers 12 bases. CDR1 SQVTM and CDR2 ANQGSEA come from the germline V gene. The CDR3 runs 15 residues. The junction had 6 bases not matched to a gene; V was cut back by 6 bases and J by 2 bases.